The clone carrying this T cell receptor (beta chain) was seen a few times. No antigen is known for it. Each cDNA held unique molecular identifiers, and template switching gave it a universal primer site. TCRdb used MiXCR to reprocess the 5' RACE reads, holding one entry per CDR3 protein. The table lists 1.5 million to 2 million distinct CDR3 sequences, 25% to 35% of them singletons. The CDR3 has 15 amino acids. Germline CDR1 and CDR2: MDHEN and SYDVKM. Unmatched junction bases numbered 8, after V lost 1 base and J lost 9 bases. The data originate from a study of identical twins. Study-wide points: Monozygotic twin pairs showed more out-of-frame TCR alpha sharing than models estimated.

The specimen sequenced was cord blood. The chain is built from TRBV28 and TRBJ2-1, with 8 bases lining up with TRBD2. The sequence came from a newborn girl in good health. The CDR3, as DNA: TGTGCCAGCAGTTTATCAACGGGAGGGTATGGTGAGCAGTTCTTC. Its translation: CASSLSTGGYGEQFF.